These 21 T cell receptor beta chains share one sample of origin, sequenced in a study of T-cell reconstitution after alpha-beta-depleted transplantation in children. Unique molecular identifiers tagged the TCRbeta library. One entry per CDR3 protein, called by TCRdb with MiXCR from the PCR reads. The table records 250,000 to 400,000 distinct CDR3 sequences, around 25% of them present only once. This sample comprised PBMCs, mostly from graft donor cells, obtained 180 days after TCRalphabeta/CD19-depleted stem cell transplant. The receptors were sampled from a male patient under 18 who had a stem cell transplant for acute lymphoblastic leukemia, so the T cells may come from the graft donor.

The CDR3 reads CASSSIALGYTF. The CDR3 coding sequence is TGTGCCAGCAGTTCAATCGCTCTCGGCTACACCTTC. This rearrangement joins TRBV7-2 to TRBJ1-2, with D unclear. Deletions cut 6 bases from V and 8 bases from J, with 13 bases between. The CDR3 has 12 amino acids. The germline CDR1 and CDR2 sequences are SGHTA and FQGNSA. Full variable domain (remainder filled in from reference TRBV7-2 and TRBJ1-2): GAGVSQSPSNKVTEKGKDVELRCDPISGHTALYWYRQSLGQGLEFLIYFQGNSAPDKSGLPSDRFSAERTGGSVSTLTIQRTQQEDSAVYLCASSSIALGYTFGSGTRLTVV.

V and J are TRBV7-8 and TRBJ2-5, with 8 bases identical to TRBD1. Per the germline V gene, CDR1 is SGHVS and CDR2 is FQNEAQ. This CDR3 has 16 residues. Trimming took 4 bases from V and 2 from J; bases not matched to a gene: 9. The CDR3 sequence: CASSSMTGDLQETQYF. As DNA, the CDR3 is TGTGCCAGCAGCTCAATGACAGGGGATCTACAAGAGACCCAGTACTTC.

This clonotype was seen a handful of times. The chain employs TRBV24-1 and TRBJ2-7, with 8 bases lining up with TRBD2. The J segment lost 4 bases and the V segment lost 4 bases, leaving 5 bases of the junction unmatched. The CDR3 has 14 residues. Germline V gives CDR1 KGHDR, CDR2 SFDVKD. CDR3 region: CATSDPGTSYEQYF. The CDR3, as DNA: TGTGCCACCAGTGACCCCGGGACTAGTTACGAGCAGTACTTC.

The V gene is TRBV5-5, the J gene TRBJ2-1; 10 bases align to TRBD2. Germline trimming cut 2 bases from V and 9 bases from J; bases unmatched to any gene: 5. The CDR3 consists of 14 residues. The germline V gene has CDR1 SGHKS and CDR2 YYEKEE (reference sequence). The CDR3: CASSFLAGVLEQFF. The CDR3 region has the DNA TGTGCCAGCAGCTTCCTAGCGGGAGTGCTTGAGCAGTTCTTC.

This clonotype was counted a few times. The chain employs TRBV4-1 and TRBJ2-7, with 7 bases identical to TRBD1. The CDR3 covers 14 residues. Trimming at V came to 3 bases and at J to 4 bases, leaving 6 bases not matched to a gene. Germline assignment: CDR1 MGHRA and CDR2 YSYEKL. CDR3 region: CASSQNTGVYEQYF. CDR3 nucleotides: TGCGCCAGCAGCCAGAATACAGGGGTATACGAGCAGTACTTC.

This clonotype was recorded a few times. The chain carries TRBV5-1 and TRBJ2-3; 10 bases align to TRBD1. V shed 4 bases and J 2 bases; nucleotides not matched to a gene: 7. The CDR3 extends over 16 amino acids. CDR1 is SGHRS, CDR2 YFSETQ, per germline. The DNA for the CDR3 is TGCGCCAGCAGCCGAGGACAGGGGGGGGTCACAGATACGCAGTATTTT. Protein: CASSRGQGGVTDTQYF.

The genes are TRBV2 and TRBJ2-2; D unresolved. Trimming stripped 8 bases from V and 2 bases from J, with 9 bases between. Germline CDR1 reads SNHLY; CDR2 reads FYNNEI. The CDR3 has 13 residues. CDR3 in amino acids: CASRATNTGELFF. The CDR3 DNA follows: TGTGCCAGCCGGGCTACCAACACCGGGGAGCTGTTTTTT. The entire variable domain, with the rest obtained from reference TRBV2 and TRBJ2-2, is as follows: EPEVTQTPSHQVTQMGQEVILRCVPISNHLYFYWYRQILGQKVEFLVSFYNNEISEKSEIFDDQFSVERPDGSNFTLKIRSTKLEDSAMYFCASRATNTGELFFGEGSRLTVL.

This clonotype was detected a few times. CDR3 amino acids: CSVGRQPWGAGYGTDTQYF. The CDR3 DNA reads TGCAGCGTTGGGAGACAACCATGGGGGGCGGGGTATGGAACAGATACGCAGTATTTT. This rearrangement joins TRBV29-1 to TRBJ2-3; D may be TRBD1 or TRBD2 (6 bases each). CDR1 is SQVTM and CDR2 is ANQGSEA in the germline V gene. V lost 4 bases and J lost 3, with 29 bases in between. There are 19 residues in the CDR3.

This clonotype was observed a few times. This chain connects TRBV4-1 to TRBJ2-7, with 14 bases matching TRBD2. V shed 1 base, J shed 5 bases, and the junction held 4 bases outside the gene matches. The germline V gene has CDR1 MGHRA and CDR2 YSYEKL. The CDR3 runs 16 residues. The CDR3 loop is CASSQVGLAGVDEQYF. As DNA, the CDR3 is TGCGCCAGCAGCCAAGTGGGACTAGCGGGAGTAGACGAGCAGTACTTC.

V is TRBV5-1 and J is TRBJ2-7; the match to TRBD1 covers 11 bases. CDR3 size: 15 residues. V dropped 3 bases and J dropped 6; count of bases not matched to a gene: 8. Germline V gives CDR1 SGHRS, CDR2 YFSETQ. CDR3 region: CASSWTWGTGGEQYF. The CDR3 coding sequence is TGCGCCAGCAGCTGGACCTGGGGGACAGGGGGCGAGCAGTACTTC.

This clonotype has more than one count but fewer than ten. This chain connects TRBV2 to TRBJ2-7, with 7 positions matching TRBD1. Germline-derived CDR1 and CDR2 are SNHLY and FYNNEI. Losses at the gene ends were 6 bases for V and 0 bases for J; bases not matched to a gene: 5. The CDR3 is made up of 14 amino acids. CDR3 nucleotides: TGTGCCAGCAGGGGACAGTATTCCTCCTACGAGCAGTACTTC. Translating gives CASRGQYSSYEQYF.

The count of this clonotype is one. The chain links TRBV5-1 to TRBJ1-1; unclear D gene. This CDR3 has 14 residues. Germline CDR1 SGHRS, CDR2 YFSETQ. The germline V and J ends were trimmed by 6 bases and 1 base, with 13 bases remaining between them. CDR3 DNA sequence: TGCGCCAGCACCCCCGGCGTGGGGAACACTGAAGCTTTCTTT. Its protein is CASTPGVGNTEAFF.

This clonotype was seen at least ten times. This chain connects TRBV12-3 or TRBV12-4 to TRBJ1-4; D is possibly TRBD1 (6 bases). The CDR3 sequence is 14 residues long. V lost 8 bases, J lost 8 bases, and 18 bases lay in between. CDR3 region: CASGYRVWREKLFF. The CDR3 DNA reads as TGTGCCAGCGGATACAGGGTGTGGAGGGAAAAACTGTTTTTT.

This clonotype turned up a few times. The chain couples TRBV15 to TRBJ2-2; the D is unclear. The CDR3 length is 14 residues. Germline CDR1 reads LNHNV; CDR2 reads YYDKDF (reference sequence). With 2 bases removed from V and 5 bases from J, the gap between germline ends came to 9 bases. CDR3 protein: CATSRSGETGELFF. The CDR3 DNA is TGTGCCACCAGCAGATCTGGGGAAACCGGGGAGCTGTTTTTT.

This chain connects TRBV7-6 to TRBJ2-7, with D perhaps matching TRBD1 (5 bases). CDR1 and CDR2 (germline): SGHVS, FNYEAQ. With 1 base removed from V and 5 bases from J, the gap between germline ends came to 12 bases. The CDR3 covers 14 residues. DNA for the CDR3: TGTGCCAGCAGCTTAGGTCAGGGCTCGAACGAGCAGTACTTC. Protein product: CASSLGQGSNEQYF.

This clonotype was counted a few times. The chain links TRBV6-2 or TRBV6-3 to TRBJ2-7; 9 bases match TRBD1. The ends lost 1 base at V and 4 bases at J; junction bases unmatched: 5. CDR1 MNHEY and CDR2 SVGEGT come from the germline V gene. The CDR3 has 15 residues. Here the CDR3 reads CASSYLGQGSYEQYF. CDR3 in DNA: TGTGCCAGCAGTTACTTAGGACAGGGGTCGTACGAGCAGTACTTC.

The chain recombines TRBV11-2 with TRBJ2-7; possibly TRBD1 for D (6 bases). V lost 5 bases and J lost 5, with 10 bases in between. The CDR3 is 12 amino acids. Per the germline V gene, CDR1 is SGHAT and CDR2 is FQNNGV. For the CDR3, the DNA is TGTGCCAGCAGCGCACAGGGCCACGAGCAGTACTTC. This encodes CASSAQGHEQYF.

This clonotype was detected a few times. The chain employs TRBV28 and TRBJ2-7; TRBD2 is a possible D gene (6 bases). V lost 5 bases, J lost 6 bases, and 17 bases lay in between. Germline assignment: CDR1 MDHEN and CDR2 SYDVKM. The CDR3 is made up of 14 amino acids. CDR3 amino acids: CASSPRGSLREQYF. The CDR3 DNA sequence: TGTGCCAGCAGTCCGCGGGGTAGCCTACGCGAGCAGTACTTC.

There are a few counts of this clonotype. DNA of the CDR3: TGTGCCACCAGTACCAGACAGGGGCTCAATGAAAAACTGTTTTTT. This encodes CATSTRQGLNEKLFF. The V gene is TRBV24-1, the J gene TRBJ1-4, with 8 bases that match TRBD1. The trim removed 6 bases at V and 5 bases at J, leaving 7 bases unmatched. CDR3 size: 15 residues. Germline lookup yields CDR1 KGHDR and CDR2 SFDVKD.

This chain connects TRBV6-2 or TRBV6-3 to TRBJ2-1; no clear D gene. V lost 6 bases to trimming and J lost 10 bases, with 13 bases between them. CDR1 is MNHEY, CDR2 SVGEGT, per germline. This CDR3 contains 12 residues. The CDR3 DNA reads TGTGCCAGCAGCAAGCCCGAACCCGAGCAGTTCTTC. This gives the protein CASSKPEPEQFF.

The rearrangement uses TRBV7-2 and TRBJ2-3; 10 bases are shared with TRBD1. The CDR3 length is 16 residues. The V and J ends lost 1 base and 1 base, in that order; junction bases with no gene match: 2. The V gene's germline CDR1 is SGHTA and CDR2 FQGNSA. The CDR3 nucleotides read TGTGCCAGCAGCTTAGGAGGGACAGGGGGCACAGATACGCAGTATTTT. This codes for CASSLGGTGGTDTQYF.